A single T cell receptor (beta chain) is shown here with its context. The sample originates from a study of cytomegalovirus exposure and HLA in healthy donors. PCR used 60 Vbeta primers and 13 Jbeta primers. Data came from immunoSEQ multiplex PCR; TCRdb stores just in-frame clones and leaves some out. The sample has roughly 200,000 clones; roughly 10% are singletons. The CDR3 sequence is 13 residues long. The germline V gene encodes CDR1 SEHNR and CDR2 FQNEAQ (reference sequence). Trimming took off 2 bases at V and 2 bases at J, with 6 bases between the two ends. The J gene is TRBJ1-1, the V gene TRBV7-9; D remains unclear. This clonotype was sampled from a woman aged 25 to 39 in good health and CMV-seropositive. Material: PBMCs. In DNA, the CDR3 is TGTGCCAGCAGCTTAAACAGCAACACTGAAGCTTTCTTT. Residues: CASSLNSNTEAFF.